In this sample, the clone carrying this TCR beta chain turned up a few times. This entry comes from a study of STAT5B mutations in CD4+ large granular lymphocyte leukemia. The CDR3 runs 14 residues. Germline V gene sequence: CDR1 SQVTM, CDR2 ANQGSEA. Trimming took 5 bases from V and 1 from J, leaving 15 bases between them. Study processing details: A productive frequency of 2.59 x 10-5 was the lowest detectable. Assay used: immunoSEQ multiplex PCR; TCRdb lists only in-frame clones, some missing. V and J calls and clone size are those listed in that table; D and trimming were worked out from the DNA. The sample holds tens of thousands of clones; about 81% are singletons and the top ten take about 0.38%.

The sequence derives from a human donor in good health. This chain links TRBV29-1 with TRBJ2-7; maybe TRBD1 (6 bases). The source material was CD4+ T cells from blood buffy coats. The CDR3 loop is CSVWDIGDSYEQYF. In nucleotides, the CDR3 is TGCAGCGTTTGGGACATAGGGGATTCCTACGAGCAGTACTTC.